The present entry profiles one TCR beta chain with its context. From germline, CDR1 is LGHNA and CDR2 YSLEER. The CDR3 loop spans 13 amino acids. Trimming removed 3 bases from V and 8 bases from J; junction bases left unmatched: 1. Libraries were prepared by immunoSEQ multiplex PCR; TCRdb keeps only in-frame clonotypes and omits some of them. The sample has tens of thousands of clones, about four fifths seen once. These data come from a study of Ad26.COV2.S vaccination and SARS-CoV-2 variants. The source of this sequence is a human donor who had recovered from COVID-19. This chain joins TRBV4-3 and TRBJ2-1; 10 bases match TRBD2. The specimen was peripheral blood, collected after recovery from COVID-19. The CDR3 region is CASSQGLAHEQFF. The CDR3 DNA reads TGCGCCAGCAGCCAGGGACTAGCGCATGAGCAGTTCTTC.